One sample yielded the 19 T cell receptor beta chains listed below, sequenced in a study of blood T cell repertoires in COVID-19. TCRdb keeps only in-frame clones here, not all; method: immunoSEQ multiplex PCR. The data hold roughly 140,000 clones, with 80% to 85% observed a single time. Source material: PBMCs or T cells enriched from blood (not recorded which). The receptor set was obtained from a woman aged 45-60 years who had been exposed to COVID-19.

CDR3 coding DNA: TGTGCCAGCAGCCACGATGGCGGGAGGGCCGCTGTAAACATTCAGTACTTC. Its translation is CASSHDGGRAAVNIQYF. This chain uses TRBV7-2 with TRBJ2-4; TRBD2 matches 9 bases. The CDR3 runs 17 residues. Per the germline V gene, CDR1 is SGHTA and CDR2 is FQGNSA. V gave up 5 bases and J gave up 6 bases; unmatched junction bases: 14. The full variable domain, in which reference TRBV7-2 and TRBJ2-4 provide the parts outside the CDR3, is GAGVSQSPSNKVTEKGKDVELRCDPISGHTALYWYRQSLGQGLEFLIYFQGNSAPDKSGLPSDRFSAERTGGSVSTLTIQRTQQEDSAVYLCASSHDGGRAAVNIQYFGAGTRLSVL.

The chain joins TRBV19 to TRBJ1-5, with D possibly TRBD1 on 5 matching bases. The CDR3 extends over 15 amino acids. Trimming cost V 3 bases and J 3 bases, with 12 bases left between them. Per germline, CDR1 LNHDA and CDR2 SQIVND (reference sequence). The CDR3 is CASSIVRQLNQPQHF. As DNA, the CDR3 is TGTGCCAGTAGTATTGTTCGACAGCTCAATCAGCCCCAGCATTTT.

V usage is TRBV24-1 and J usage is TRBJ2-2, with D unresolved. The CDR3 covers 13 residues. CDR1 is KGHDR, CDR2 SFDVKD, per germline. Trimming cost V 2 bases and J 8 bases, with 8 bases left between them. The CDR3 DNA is TGTGCCACCAGTGATTCTGGTACAGGGGAGCTGTTTTTT. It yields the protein CATSDSGTGELFF.

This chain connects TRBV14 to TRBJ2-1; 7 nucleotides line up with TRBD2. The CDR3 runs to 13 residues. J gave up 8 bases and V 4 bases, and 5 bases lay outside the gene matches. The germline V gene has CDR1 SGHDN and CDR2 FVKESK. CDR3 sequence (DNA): TGTGCCAGCAGCCGCGGACTAGTAGATGAGCAGTTCTTC. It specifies CASSRGLVDEQFF.

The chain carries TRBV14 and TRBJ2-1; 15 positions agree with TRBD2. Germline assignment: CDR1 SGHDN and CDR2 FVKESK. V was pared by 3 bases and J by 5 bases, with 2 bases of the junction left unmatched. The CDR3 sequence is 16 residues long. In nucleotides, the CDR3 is TGTGCCAGCAGCCACCGGACTAGCGGGGGGGACAATGAGCAGTTCTTC. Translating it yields CASSHRTSGGDNEQFF.

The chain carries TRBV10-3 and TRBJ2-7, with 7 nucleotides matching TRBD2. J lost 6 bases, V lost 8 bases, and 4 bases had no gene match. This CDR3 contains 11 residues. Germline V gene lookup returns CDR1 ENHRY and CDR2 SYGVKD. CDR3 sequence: CAIGRDGEQYF. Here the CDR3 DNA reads TGTGCCATCGGGAGGGACGGCGAGCAGTACTTC.

The CDR3 DNA is TGCGCCAGCAGCCCGGCGGGGGGTTCAAGTGAGCAGTTCTTC. As protein: CASSPAGGSSEQFF. The rearrangement joins TRBV5-1 to TRBJ2-1; 8 bases match TRBD2. The germline V gene encodes CDR1 SGHRS and CDR2 YFSETQ. V lost 4 bases and J lost 9; bases outside the gene matches: 9. CDR3 length: 14 amino acids.

CDR3 nucleotide sequence: TGCGCCAGCAGCCCAGAAGCCAGCACACAGGGCCACGAGCAGTACTTC. Encoded protein: CASSPEASTQGHEQYF. The chain carries TRBV5-1 and TRBJ2-7; D possibly corresponds to TRBD1 (6 bases). The CDR3 extends over 16 amino acids. Germline V gene sequence: CDR1 SGHRS, CDR2 YFSETQ. Trimming cost V 4 bases and J 5 bases, with 22 bases left between them. The full variable domain, in which reference TRBV5-1 and TRBJ2-7 provide the parts outside the CDR3, is KAGVTQTPRYLIKTRGQQVTLSCSPISGHRSVSWYQQTPGQGLQFLFEYFSETQRNKGNFPGRFSGRQFSNSRSEMNVSTLELGDSALYLCASSPEASTQGHEQYFGPGTRLTVT.

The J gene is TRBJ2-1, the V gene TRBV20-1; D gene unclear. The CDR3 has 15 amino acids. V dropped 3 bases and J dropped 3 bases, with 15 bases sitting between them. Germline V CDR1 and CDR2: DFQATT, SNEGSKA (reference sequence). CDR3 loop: CSASWVSSHYNEQFF. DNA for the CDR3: TGCAGTGCTAGTTGGGTTAGCTCTCACTACAATGAGCAGTTCTTC.

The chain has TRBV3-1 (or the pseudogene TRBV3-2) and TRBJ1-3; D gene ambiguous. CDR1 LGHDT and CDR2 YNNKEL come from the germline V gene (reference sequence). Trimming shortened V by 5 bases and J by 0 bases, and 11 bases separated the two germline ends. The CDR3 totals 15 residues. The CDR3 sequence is CASSNSASSGNTIYF. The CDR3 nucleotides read TGTGCCAGCAGCAACAGTGCCTCCTCTGGAAACACCATATATTTT.

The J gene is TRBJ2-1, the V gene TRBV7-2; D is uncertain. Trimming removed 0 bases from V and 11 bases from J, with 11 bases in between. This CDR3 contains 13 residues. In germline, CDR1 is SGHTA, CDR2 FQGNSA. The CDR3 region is CASSLAGGPKQFF. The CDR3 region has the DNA TGTGCCAGCAGCTTAGCTGGTGGGCCCAAGCAGTTCTTC.

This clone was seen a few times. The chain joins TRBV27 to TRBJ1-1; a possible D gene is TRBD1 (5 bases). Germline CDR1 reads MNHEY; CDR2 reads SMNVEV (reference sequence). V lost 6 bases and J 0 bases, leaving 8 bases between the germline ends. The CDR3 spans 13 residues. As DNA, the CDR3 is TGTGCCAGCAGGACAGCCGTGAACACTGAAGCTTTCTTT. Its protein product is CASRTAVNTEAFF.

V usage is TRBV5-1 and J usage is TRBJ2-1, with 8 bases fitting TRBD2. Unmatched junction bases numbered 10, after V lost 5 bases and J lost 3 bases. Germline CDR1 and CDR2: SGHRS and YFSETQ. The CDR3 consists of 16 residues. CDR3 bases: TGCGCCAGCAGGTTCTGGCGGGGGGTAGGCTACAATGAGCAGTTCTTC. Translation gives CASRFWRGVGYNEQFF.

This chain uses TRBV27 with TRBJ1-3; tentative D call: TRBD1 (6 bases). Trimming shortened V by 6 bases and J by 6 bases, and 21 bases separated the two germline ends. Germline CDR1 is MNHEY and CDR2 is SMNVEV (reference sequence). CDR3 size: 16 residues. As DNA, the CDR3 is TGTGCCAGCAGCTCGGCAATCCGGGACAAGAAAAACACCATATATTTT. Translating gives CASSSAIRDKKNTIYF.

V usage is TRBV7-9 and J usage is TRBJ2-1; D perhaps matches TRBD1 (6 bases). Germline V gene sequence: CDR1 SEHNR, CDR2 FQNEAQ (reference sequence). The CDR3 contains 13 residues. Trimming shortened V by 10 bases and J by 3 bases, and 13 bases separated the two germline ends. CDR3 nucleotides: TGTGCCATCCCGGGACACCACTACAATGAGCAGTTCTTC. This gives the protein CAIPGHHYNEQFF.

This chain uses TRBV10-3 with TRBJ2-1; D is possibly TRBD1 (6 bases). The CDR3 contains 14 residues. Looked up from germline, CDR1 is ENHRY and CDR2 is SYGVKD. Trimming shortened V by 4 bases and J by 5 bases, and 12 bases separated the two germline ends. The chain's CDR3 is CAISGPGQNNEQFF. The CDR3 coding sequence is TGTGCCATCAGTGGACCGGGACAAAACAATGAGCAGTTCTTC.

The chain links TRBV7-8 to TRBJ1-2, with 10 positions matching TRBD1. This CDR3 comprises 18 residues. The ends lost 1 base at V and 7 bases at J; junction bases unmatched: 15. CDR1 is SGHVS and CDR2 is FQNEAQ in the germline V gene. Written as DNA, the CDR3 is TGTGCCAGCAGCTTAGGGTCAAGTCGGACAGGGGGAAATAGTGGCTACACCTTC. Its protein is CASSLGSSRTGGNSGYTF.

For the CDR3, the DNA is TGTGCCAGTAGTCCGCGACCCCCGGGACAGATTTCGTCTGGAAACACCATATATTTT. It translates to CASSPRPPGQISSGNTIYF. The chain has TRBV19 and TRBJ1-3, with TRBD1 matching 7 bases. This CDR3 contains 19 residues. The J segment lost 1 base and the V segment lost 5 bases, leaving 17 bases of the junction unmatched. The germline V gene has CDR1 LNHDA and CDR2 SQIVND (reference sequence). The full variable domain, with the rest looked up from reference TRBV19 and TRBJ1-3, is DGGITQSPKYLFRKEGQNVTLSCEQNLNHDAMYWYRQDPGQGLRLIYYSQIVNDFQKGDIAEGYSVSREKKESFPLTVTSAQKNPTAFYLCASSPRPPGQISSGNTIYFGEGSWLTVV.

CDR3 sequence reads: CASSFVGTASNYGYTF. CDR3 nucleotide sequence: TGTGCCAGTAGTTTCGTCGGGACAGCCTCTAACTATGGCTACACCTTC. This chain joins TRBV19 and TRBJ1-2; 7 positions match TRBD1. J was trimmed by 0 bases and V by 5 bases; bases with no gene match: 9. This CDR3 comprises 16 residues. CDR1 is LNHDA and CDR2 is SQIVND in the germline V gene (reference sequence).